This T cell receptor (beta chain) originates from a study of CD8 T cells in ankylosing spondylitis. General study points: Reports say disease-linked clones showed up significantly more in matched ankylosing spondylitis synovial fluid. A motif in TCR beta, a set of 8 or 9 highly homologous variants, appeared characteristic of ankylosing spondylitis blood.

Researchers built TCR beta libraries using quantitative 5'-RACE with molecular barcodes. TCRdb ran MiXCR on the 5' RACE reads and lists one entry per CDR3 protein. Altogether 250,000 to 300,000 distinct CDR3 sequences are present, 20% being singletons, with the ten largest covering roughly 7.3%. The CDR3 sequence is 16 residues long. Trimming removed 10 bases from V and 1 base from J; junction bases left unmatched: 12. Germline CDR1 reads SGHDT; CDR2 reads YYEEEE. Of note for this clonotype: Its antigen is currently unknown.

Source material: blood, either unsorted or a sorted T cell fraction (not recorded which). This sequence was found in a male donor with ankylosing spondylitis or in good health (not recorded which). This chain uses TRBV5-6 with TRBJ2-3, with 10 nucleotides matching TRBD1. CDR3 nucleotides: TGTGCCTGGAGGGACGACAGGGGGCTCCGCACAGATACGCAGTATTTT. Residues: CAWRDDRGLRTDTQYF.